This T cell receptor (beta chain) was recorded in a study of blood T cells in healthy people across ages. Study outcomes and limitations: Higher diversity and more naive CD4+ cells were features of long-lived donors, compared to aged donors.

With a J-beta primer mix and a sample-barcoded 5' primer, a second PCR ran 7 to 11 cycles. Each CDR3 protein is one row after TCRdb ran MiXCR on the 5' RACE reads. The repertoire consists of roughly 650,000 distinct CDR3 sequences, with less than 40% occurring once and the leading ten covering roughly 14%. This clonotype appeared a few times. Its antigen remains unknown. The CDR3 is made up of 14 amino acids. V was cut by 6 bases and J by 4 bases, with 15 bases left in between. Per germline, CDR1 DFQATT and CDR2 SNEGSKA (reference sequence). The genes are TRBV20-1 and TRBJ1-4; D is unclear. This clonotype was obtained from an elderly woman in good health. The source material was blood. The CDR3 sequence is CSAVPKAFNEKLFF. The CDR3, as DNA: TGCAGTGCGGTCCCCAAGGCCTTTAATGAAAAACTGTTTTTT.